Each of the 26 T cell receptor beta chains below was sequenced from the same sample in a study of technical replicates of blood from a few donors. Assay used: immunoSEQ multiplex PCR; TCRdb lists only in-frame clones, some missing. The data contain under 85,000 clones, just over 90% of them singletons. The sequenced material came from T cells isolated from PBMCs. These receptors were taken from a human donor in good health.

The V gene is TRBV5-6, the J gene TRBJ1-5; D is unclear. V was cut by 4 bases and J by 0 bases, with 14 bases left in between. The V gene's germline CDR1 is SGHDT and CDR2 YYEEEE. CDR3 length: 16 residues. CDR3 region: CASSQEGPYSNQPQHF. Here the CDR3 DNA reads TGTGCCAGCAGCCAGGAAGGCCCGTATAGCAATCAGCCCCAGCATTTT.

This clone came up once. One end of the junction does not line up with germline, which may come from a read error. The genes are TRBV7-9 and TRBJ2-1, with TRBD2 identical over 8 bases. The germline gives CDR1 SEHNR, CDR2 FQNEAQ (reference sequence). CDR3 length equals 15 residues. CDR3 bases: TGTGCCAGCAGCGTAGCAAGCGGGGGCTACAATGAGCAGTTCTTC. It encodes CASSVASGGYNEQFF.

A single count supports this clone. The chain carries TRBV29-1 and TRBJ2-7; 8 bases fit TRBD1. The J segment lost 6 bases and the V segment lost 4 bases, leaving 11 bases of the junction unmatched. CDR3 length equals 14 residues. CDR1 is SQVTM, CDR2 ANQGSEA, per germline. The CDR3 is CSVAYTDRGREQYF. Here the CDR3 DNA reads TGCAGCGTTGCATATACCGACAGGGGTCGCGAGCAGTACTTC.

The J gene is TRBJ1-2, the V gene TRBV7-6; 7 bases agree with TRBD1. This CDR3 is 14 amino acids long. V was clipped by 4 bases and J by 4 bases; unmatched bases: 6. Per the germline V gene, CDR1 is SGHVS and CDR2 is FNYEAQ. This CDR3 reads CASSSPGTAYGYTF. Here the CDR3 DNA reads TGTGCCAGCAGCTCCCCCGGGACAGCCTATGGCTACACCTTC.

This chain uses TRBV29-1 with TRBJ1-4; TRBD1 agrees at 10 bases. The CDR3 contains 15 residues. Germline V gives CDR1 SQVTM, CDR2 ANQGSEA. With 7 bases clipped from V and 1 base from J, the junction kept 6 bases outside the gene matches. Here the CDR3 DNA reads TGCAGCGCGGGACAGGGGTTAGGAACTAATGAAAAACTGTTTTTT. Translating it yields CSAGQGLGTNEKLFF.

This chain uses TRBV6-5 with TRBJ2-1, with no clear D. The germline V and J ends were trimmed by 0 bases and 7 bases, with 10 bases remaining between them. This CDR3 is 14 amino acids long. Per the germline V gene, CDR1 is MNHEY and CDR2 is SVGAGI. CDR3 sequence: CASSYSMLGNEQFF. The CDR3, as DNA: TGTGCCAGCAGTTACTCGATGCTCGGGAATGAGCAGTTCTTC.

The chain carries TRBV9 and TRBJ2-2, with D possibly matching TRBD1 (6 bases). The V end was cut by 4 bases, the J end by 2 bases, with 24 bases between. Germline V gene data show CDR1 as SGDLS and CDR2 as YYNGEE. This CDR3 is built from 19 residues. CDR3 sequence reads: CASSSQGGAADFNTGELFF. The CDR3 DNA reads as TGTGCCAGCAGCTCACAGGGCGGCGCCGCCGACTTTAACACCGGGGAGCTGTTTTTT.

The V gene is TRBV29-1, the J gene TRBJ1-2; TRBD1 is a possible D gene (6 bases). Germline CDR1 reads SQVTM; CDR2 reads ANQGSEA. CDR3 length equals 17 residues. V dropped 4 bases and J dropped 2 bases, with 23 bases sitting between them. The CDR3 region has the DNA TGCAGCGTTGGGGAGAGATTAATAGATGGGACAAACTATGGCTACACCTTC. Its protein product is CSVGERLIDGTNYGYTF.

This clone has only a few counts. The genes are TRBV28 and TRBJ2-7; TRBD2 agrees at 8 bases. Germline lookup yields CDR1 MDHEN and CDR2 SYDVKM. The CDR3 length is 16 residues. V lost 4 bases and J lost 2; bases outside the gene matches: 10. The CDR3 protein is CASSSYSGTATYEQYF. CDR3 nucleotide sequence: TGTGCCAGCAGTTCCTATAGCGGGACCGCGACCTACGAGCAGTACTTC. The full variable domain, with the rest looked up from reference TRBV28 and TRBJ2-7, is DVKVTQSSRYLVKRTGEKVFLECVQDMDHENMFWYRQDPGLGLRLIYFSYDVKMKEKGDIPEGYSVSREKKERFSLILESASTNQTSMYLCASSSYSGTATYEQYFGPGTRLTVT.

The V and J genes are TRBV6-5 and TRBJ2-7; the D gene is possibly TRBD1 (5 bases). The CDR3 covers 13 residues. The V gene's germline CDR1 is MNHEY and CDR2 SVGAGI. V lost 2 bases and J 7 bases, leaving 12 bases between the germline ends. The CDR3 is CASSYPGAEEQYF. The CDR3 bases are TGTGCCAGCAGTTACCCTGGGGCCGAGGAGCAGTACTTC.

The chain combines TRBV18 with TRBJ2-7; possible D gene TRBD1, 5 bases. The CDR3 length is 13 residues. CDR1 and CDR2 from the germline V gene are KGHSH and LQKENI. With 6 bases removed from V and 7 bases from J, the gap between germline ends came to 16 bases. The CDR3: CASSQDQGVEQYF. The DNA for the CDR3 is TGTGCCAGCTCCCAGGACCAGGGTGTGGAGCAGTACTTC.

This chain connects TRBV5-1 to TRBJ2-6; D is ambiguous. Trimming took 4 bases from V and 4 from J, leaving 12 bases between them. This CDR3 is 15 amino acids long. Germline CDR1 reads SGHRS; CDR2 reads YFSETQ. CDR3 nucleotide sequence: TGCGCCAGCAGCACCCGGGTAACCGGGGCCAACGTCCTGACTTTC. It is translated as CASSTRVTGANVLTF.

This chain links TRBV4-1 with TRBJ2-1; 8 bases map to TRBD2. V lost 0 bases and J lost 7; bases outside the gene matches: 8. The CDR3 totals 16 residues. The germline gives CDR1 MGHRA, CDR2 YSYEKL. CDR3 sequence (DNA): TGCGCCAGCAGCCAAGATCGGGGGGGGCAGTGGAATGAGCAGTTCTTC. Translated, it gives CASSQDRGGQWNEQFF.

This chain uses TRBV29-1 with TRBJ1-1; TRBD1 is a possible D gene (5 bases). CDR1 and CDR2 from the germline V gene are SQVTM and ANQGSEA. The CDR3 loop spans 12 amino acids. The V end was cut by 7 bases, the J end by 1 base, with 10 bases between. Here the CDR3 reads CSADNPNTEAFF. Written as DNA, the CDR3 is TGCAGCGCGGACAACCCGAACACTGAAGCTTTCTTT.

The CDR3 is CASGGQGRSPLHF. Written as DNA, the CDR3 is TGTGCCAGCGGCGGACAGGGGAGGTCACCCCTCCACTTT. The V and J genes are TRBV27 and TRBJ1-6, with 9 positions matching TRBD1. The V and J ends lost 8 bases and 10 bases, in that order; junction bases with no gene match: 6. Germline loops: CDR1 MNHEY, CDR2 SMNVEV (reference sequence). The CDR3 is made up of 13 amino acids.

The rearrangement uses TRBV7-3 and TRBJ1-6; TRBD1 is a possible D gene (6 bases). Germline CDR1 SGHTA, CDR2 FQGTGA. CDR3 length: 13 amino acids. Trimming removed 5 bases from V and 10 bases from J, with 12 bases in between. CDR3 in DNA: TGTGCCAGCAGCCGGGGGGCGGGGTCACCCCTCCACTTT. Encoded protein: CASSRGAGSPLHF.

This clone occurred once. The junction departs from the called germline gene at one end, perhaps through a read error. This chain links TRBV7-7 with TRBJ1-3; a possible D gene is TRBD1 (5 bases). Looked up from germline, CDR1 is SSHAT and CDR2 is FNYEAQ (reference sequence). The CDR3 has 16 amino acids. CDR3 in amino acids: CASSLAPAGSGNTIYF. CDR3 coding DNA: TGTGCTAGCAGCTTAGCCCCCGCAGGGTCTGGAAACACCATATATTTT.

The chain uses TRBV27 and TRBJ2-7, with D unclear. The CDR3 has 13 amino acids. From germline, CDR1 is MNHEY and CDR2 SMNVEV (reference sequence). V lost 2 bases to trimming and J lost 1 base, with 6 bases between them. The CDR3 sequence: CASSLKRSYEQYF. CDR3 nucleotides: TGTGCCAGCAGTTTAAAGCGATCCTACGAGCAGTACTTC.

This chain connects TRBV19 to TRBJ2-7; the match to TRBD1 covers 9 bases. Germline loops: CDR1 LNHDA, CDR2 SQIVND (reference sequence). Germline trimming cut 8 bases from V and 3 bases from J; bases unmatched to any gene: 8. The CDR3 consists of 14 residues. CDR3: CASSQRGQGYEQYF. The CDR3 DNA sequence: TGTGCCAGTTCTCAGCGGGGACAGGGCTACGAGCAGTACTTC.

Details on this clone: Distinct nucleotide sequences in the sample also encode this CDR3. The chain recombines TRBV5-1 with TRBJ1-1; D is unclear. The germline V gene has CDR1 SGHRS and CDR2 YFSETQ. With 1 base removed from V and 5 bases from J, the gap between germline ends came to 6 bases. This CDR3 has 12 amino acids. CDR3 sequence reads: CASSLSGTEAFF. The CDR3 region has the DNA TGCGCCAGCAGCTTGAGCGGGACTGAAGCTTTCTTT.

The chain carries TRBV6-5 and TRBJ2-3; 11 bases match TRBD2. The CDR3 loop spans 14 amino acids. The J segment lost 7 bases and the V segment lost 8 bases, leaving 8 bases of the junction unmatched. The V gene's germline CDR1 is MNHEY and CDR2 SVGAGI. The CDR3 spells CASQTSGVLNTQYF. The CDR3 DNA reads as TGTGCCAGCCAGACTAGCGGGGTTTTGAATACGCAGTATTTT.

The chain joins TRBV11-3 to TRBJ2-2; D might be TRBD2 (5 bases). V lost 5 bases, J lost 7 bases, and 8 bases lay in between. Germline CDR1 is SGHNT and CDR2 is YENEEA. This CDR3 has 12 residues. The CDR3 DNA is TGTGCCAGCAGCCGGGGTAACGGGGAGCTGTTTTTT. Encoded protein: CASSRGNGELFF.

V is TRBV2 and J is TRBJ2-3, with D possibly TRBD2 on 7 matching bases. Trimming cost V 8 bases and J 5 bases, with 17 bases left between them. Germline V CDR1 and CDR2: SNHLY, FYNNEI. This CDR3 has 14 amino acids. CDR3 sequence reads: CASGGAGWRDTQYF. CDR3 in DNA: TGTGCCAGCGGGGGGGCCGGGTGGAGAGATACGCAGTATTTT.

The J gene is TRBJ2-3, the V gene TRBV2, with 8 positions matching TRBD2. Trimming took 6 bases from V and 1 from J; bases not matched to a gene: 0. This CDR3 spans 13 amino acids. Germline V CDR1 and CDR2: SNHLY, FYNNEI. CDR3 region: CASRTSGTDTQYF. As DNA, the CDR3 is TGTGCCAGCAGGACTAGCGGCACAGATACGCAGTATTTT. The full variable domain, with the rest looked up from reference TRBV2 and TRBJ2-3, is EPEVTQTPSHQVTQMGQEVILRCVPISNHLYFYWYRQILGQKVEFLVSFYNNEISEKSEIFDDQFSVERPDGSNFTLKIRSTKLEDSAMYFCASRTSGTDTQYFGPGTRLTVL.

This clone occurred a few times. This chain uses TRBV19 with TRBJ2-3; tentatively, D is TRBD1 (6 bases). Looked up from germline, CDR1 is LNHDA and CDR2 is SQIVND (reference sequence). The V end lost 2 bases, the J end lost 6 bases, and 15 bases lay between the germline ends. This CDR3 is 15 amino acids long. The CDR3 region is CASSINQGRRDTQYF. The CDR3 bases are TGTGCCAGTAGTATAAATCAGGGGCGGAGGGATACGCAGTATTTT.

The genes are TRBV5-1 and TRBJ2-7, with 8 bases fitting TRBD1. The CDR3 has 17 residues. CDR1 is SGHRS and CDR2 is YFSETQ in the germline V gene. With V trimmed by 0 bases and J by 1 base, 9 bases remained unmatched. CDR3 region: CASSLGLVTGESYEQYF. CDR3 coding DNA: TGCGCCAGCAGCTTGGGACTAGTGACAGGGGAATCCTACGAGCAGTACTTC. The full variable domain, rest sourced from reference TRBV5-1 and TRBJ2-7, is KAGVTQTPRYLIKTRGQQVTLSCSPISGHRSVSWYQQTPGQGLQFLFEYFSETQRNKGNFPGRFSGRQFSNSRSEMNVSTLELGDSALYLCASSLGLVTGESYEQYFGPGTRLTVT.